This T cell receptor beta chain comes out of a study of T cells in Graves' hyperthyroidism and ophthalmopathy (dated by TCRdb to between 2017 and 2020). With respect to the entire study: To identify TCR V-J signatures that set the groups apart, the researchers used a discovery cohort of about a hundred patients, made up of approximately 43 with Graves' ophthalmopathy and some 60 with stable Graves' hyperthyroidism. Prospective prediction of ophthalmopathy was tested in an independent validation cohort of fewer than 20 hyperthyroidism patients and some 17 patients who later progressed to ophthalmopathy. The approximately 100 discovery patients were randomly split 7:3 into training and test sets. In about 6 Graves' hyperthyroidism patients, the study also compared T-cell repertoires from thyroid tissue with T-cell repertoires from blood. After blood sampling, hyperthyroidism patients were treated with methimazole at a starting dose of 30 mg daily, and ophthalmopathy patients were treated with high-dose intravenous methylprednisolone. TCR Vbeta CDR3 sequencing of fewer than 150 peripheral blood samples (under 45 ophthalmopathy, 70 to 85 hyperthyroidism and approximately 17 progressor patients) is reported in the paper. Overall study results and their limits: Blood samples also contained most of the expanded thyroid clonotypes (frequency above 0.001), which suggests that blood repertoires may reflect thyroid immune responses. A 13 V-J signature model separated ophthalmopathy from stable hyperthyroidism, with 87.88% sensitivity and about 81% specificity in cross-validation and 80%/75% in testing. In validation, progression to ophthalmopathy was predicted by the model with around 71% sensitivity and roughly 76% specificity, a median of around 6.5 months before onset. Sample size was not statistically predetermined, and investigators were not blinded to group allocation.

According to the germline V gene, CDR1 reads SNHLY and CDR2 reads FYNNEI. The CDR3 spans 14 residues, from the cysteine through the phenylalanine. The kept DNA is CDR3 alone, 42 bases in frame from the first base. A patient counted as having stable Graves' hyperthyroidism if no progression to ophthalmopathy occurred over 18 months of follow-up. Hyperthyroidism patients were newly diagnosed, had a disease duration of under 2 months, and were aged 18 to 65 years. Any patient with an uncontrolled infection, another autoimmune disease, pregnancy or lactation was excluded. Clinical symptoms, serum thyroxine and TRAb, thyroid ultrasound, and orbital computed tomography formed the basis for the diagnoses. Total RNA was extracted with Trizol reagent, and quality was checked on an Agilent 2100 Bioanalyzer. TCR beta CDR3 regions were amplified from RNA transcripts. For the first round of RT-PCR on the TCR CDR3, the HTBI primer set was used together with the Qiagen OneStep RT-PCR kit. Libraries were constructed in a second round of multiplex PCR, after which size selection and purification were carried out. The libraries were sequenced on an Illumina HiSeq2000 using paired-end 100 bp reads. Per the source publication's procedure: SOAPnuke was used to process the raw data, removing reads that contained adapters or uncalled bases, had a mean Phred below 15, or lacked an exact match to the constant primer or identifier. High-quality paired reads were merged using COPE v1.2.5, and each unique nucleotide sequence was defined as a clonotype. MiTCR v1.1 was used to align the clonotypes against IMGT TRBV, TRBD and TRBJ reference segments. The analysis was restricted to V-J combinations with a frequency above 0.0001, which together covered around 99% of the repertoires. A TCS score was defined as the ratio between F50 (clonal expansion) and ExV (chaos), using BLOSUM62-based TCRdist between CDR3 peptides within each V-J. Welch's t-statistics and random forest reduced 500 to 550 V-J features to about 12, which were used in a naive Bayes classifier (R e1071). TCRdb cleaned the public reads at Q25 with fastp, built clones with MiXCR and kept in-frame beta chains. When rows share a CDR3 protein, they turn into one entry using the most common DNA and genes. V and J calls and clone size were set by TCRdb, not the authors. The sample table shows hundreds of thousands of distinct CDR3 sequences, and about half are seen once. The ten most abundant clones make up just under 8.5% of the sample.

Regarding this clonotype: Its target antigen remains unknown. A much larger clone sits a single nucleotide away, making a read error possible.

This receptor was taken from a woman under 30 with Graves' hyperthyroidism. Donor details come from another sample of the same person, matched by shared clones. Sample: peripheral blood or thyroid tissue (not recorded which). In this chain, TRBV2 is recombined with TRBJ2-5, with TRBD1 as a weak D call on 5 bases. The J call may not be correct, given that the DNA end is closer to TRBJ2-1. The sequenced DNA is TGTGCCAGCAGTGATTCGACAGACCAAGAGACCCAGTTCTTC. It codes for CASSDSTDQETQFF.